The 17 T cell receptor beta chains in this list originate from one sample, sequenced in a study of shared clonotypes between healthy human individuals. Repertoires were generated with immunoSEQ multiplex PCR, while TCRdb's copy carries only in-frame clones and drops some. Here the sample spans 550,000 to 850,000 clones, 74% being singletons. Sequencing was carried out using memory CD4+ T cells sorted from blood. Indicated subset: CD45RA-negative fraction. These receptors were collected from a woman in her 30s in good health.

CDR3 bases: TGTGCCAGCAGCCGGGGGGGGGCTGGAAACACCATATATTTT. The encoded protein is CASSRGGAGNTIYF. The rearrangement uses TRBV2 and TRBJ1-3, with D tentatively TRBD1 (5 bases). CDR1 and CDR2 (germline): SNHLY, FYNNEI. The CDR3 is 14 amino acids. V was clipped by 6 bases and J by 2 bases, with 11 bases between them. Supplemented by reference TRBV2 and TRBJ1-3, the full variable domain reads EPEVTQTPSHQVTQMGQEVILRCVPISNHLYFYWYRQILGQKVEFLVSFYNNEISEKSEIFDDQFSVERPDGSNFTLKIRSTKLEDSAMYFCASSRGGAGNTIYFGEGSWLTVV.

The chain joins TRBV11-2 to TRBJ2-7; 11 nucleotides agree with TRBD2. The CDR3 length is 16 residues. Germline V gene lookup returns CDR1 SGHAT and CDR2 FQNNGV. V was clipped by 1 base and J by 3 bases; unmatched bases: 5. The CDR3 spells CASSLVIAGGVYEQYF. Written as DNA, the CDR3 is TGTGCCAGCAGCTTAGTTATAGCGGGAGGGGTCTACGAGCAGTACTTC.

The gene calls are TRBV10-2 and TRBJ2-4; TRBD2 aligns across 8 bases. The CDR3 runs 16 residues. Trimming removed 3 bases from V and 3 bases from J; junction bases left unmatched: 7. CDR1 and CDR2 from the germline V gene are WSHSY and SAAADI. The CDR3 spells CASSEGREAFKNIQYF. CDR3 DNA: TGCGCCAGCAGTGAAGGGCGGGAGGCCTTCAAAAACATTCAGTACTTC.

The chain has TRBV21-1 and TRBJ2-1; TRBD2, the table's D call, was not compared with the DNA. TRBV21-1 is tagged as a pseudogene. This CDR3 has 24 residues. CDR3 sequence reads: CASSKTMGIRSVGSGGPPNNEQFF. As DNA, the CDR3 is TGTGCCAGCAGCAAAACAATGGGTATCCGATCCGTCGGGAGCGGGGGGCCTCCTAACAATGAGCAGTTCTTC.

The chain carries TRBV5-6 and TRBJ1-1; possible D gene TRBD1, 5 bases. Germline V gene sequence: CDR1 SGHDT, CDR2 YYEEEE. V lost 6 bases and J 3 bases, leaving 15 bases between the germline ends. This CDR3 contains 14 residues. The CDR3 spells CASTYGRGDTEAFF. The DNA for the CDR3 is TGTGCCAGCACCTACGGGAGGGGCGACACTGAAGCTTTCTTT.

A single count supports this clone. The rearrangement links TRBV4-1 to TRBJ2-5; 7 bases align to TRBD2. CDR3 length: 17 amino acids. V shed 3 bases and J 3 bases; nucleotides not matched to a gene: 13. Germline lookup yields CDR1 MGHRA and CDR2 YSYEKL. CDR3 nucleotides: TGCGCCAGCAGCCAGGCTCCACTAGCGAAGAACAAAGAGACCCAGTACTTC. Protein product: CASSQAPLAKNKETQYF.

The chain couples TRBV19 to TRBJ1-4; D is undetermined. Germline lookup yields CDR1 LNHDA and CDR2 SQIVND (reference sequence). The CDR3 contains 15 residues. Trimming cost V 6 bases and J 6 bases, with 17 bases left between them. In nucleotides, the CDR3 is TGTGCCAGTAGAAAAATGACCTGGCGGGATGAAAAACTGTTTTTT. It is translated as CASRKMTWRDEKLFF. Variable domain in full (rest from reference TRBV19 and TRBJ1-4): DGGITQSPKYLFRKEGQNVTLSCEQNLNHDAMYWYRQDPGQGLRLIYYSQIVNDFQKGDIAEGYSVSREKKESFPLTVTSAQKNPTAFYLCASRKMTWRDEKLFFGSGTQLSVL.

The chain carries TRBV29-1 and TRBJ2-5; 7 bases line up with TRBD2. The CDR3 is 15 residues long. In germline, CDR1 is SQVTM, CDR2 ANQGSEA. J lost 0 bases, V lost 6 bases, and 10 bases had no gene match. CDR3 DNA: TGCAGCGTGCCGGGAGGTAGCGGATACCAAGAGACCCAGTACTTC. This codes for CSVPGGSGYQETQYF.

This clone was observed many times. The chain employs TRBV30 and TRBJ2-5, with 7 bases matching TRBD1. This CDR3 is built from 14 residues. J was trimmed by 5 bases and V by 0 bases; bases with no gene match: 6. The V gene's germline CDR1 is GTSNPN and CDR2 SVGIG (reference sequence). The CDR3 here is CAWSVTGSPETQYF. Here the CDR3 DNA reads TGTGCCTGGAGTGTGACAGGGTCCCCCGAGACCCAGTACTTC. Looking up the rest from reference TRBV30 and TRBJ2-5 gives the full variable domain: SQTIHQWPATLVQPVGSPLSLECTVEGTSNPNLYWYRQAAGRGLQLLFYSVGIGQISSEVPQNLSASRPQDRQFILSSKKLLLSDSGFYLCAWSVTGSPETQYFGPGTRLLVL.

This clone was detected a few times. This specimen includes other DNA sequences encoding the same CDR3. The genes are TRBV18 and TRBJ2-2; no clear D gene. Trimming stripped 0 bases from V and 6 bases from J, with 8 bases between. The CDR3 covers 14 residues. The germline V gene has CDR1 KGHSH and CDR2 LQKENI. The CDR3 region is CASSPPSFAGELFF. The CDR3 DNA is TGTGCCAGCTCACCACCGTCTTTTGCCGGGGAGCTGTTTTTT.

The chain is built from TRBV4-1 and TRBJ1-2; possibly TRBD1 for D (5 bases). The CDR3 loop spans 15 amino acids. Trimming stripped 0 bases from V and 4 bases from J, with 12 bases between. CDR1 and CDR2 from the germline V gene are MGHRA and YSYEKL. The CDR3 sequence is CASSQEGAPGYGYTF. Written as DNA, the CDR3 is TGCGCCAGCAGCCAAGAAGGGGCCCCAGGCTATGGCTACACCTTC.

The V gene is TRBV27, the J gene TRBJ2-1, with TRBD2 matching over 7 bases. The J segment lost 4 bases and the V segment lost 5 bases, leaving 5 bases of the junction unmatched. There are 14 residues in the CDR3. Per the germline V gene, CDR1 is MNHEY and CDR2 is SMNVEV (reference sequence). CDR3 region: CASSDAGDYNEQFF. As DNA, the CDR3 is TGTGCCAGCAGTGATGCGGGAGATTACAATGAGCAGTTCTTC.

This clone appeared a few times. J is TRBJ1-3 and V is TRBV5-6; D is ambiguous. Trimming pared 3 bases from V and 3 bases from J, leaving 10 bases between. Germline CDR1 and CDR2: SGHDT and YYEEEE. This CDR3 comprises 14 residues. The CDR3 protein is CASSSQLIGNTIYF. In DNA, the CDR3 is TGTGCCAGCAGCTCACAGCTTATTGGAAACACCATATATTTT.

The rearrangement joins TRBV5-1 to TRBJ1-4; D might be TRBD1 (5 bases). Germline CDR1 and CDR2: SGHRS and YFSETQ. The CDR3 length is 14 residues. The V gene lost 0 bases and the J gene lost 4 bases, with 7 bases spanning the gap. In nucleotides, the CDR3 is TGCGCCAGCAGCTTGGGTGGGGGTAATGAAAAACTGTTTTTT. Protein: CASSLGGGNEKLFF.

The V gene is TRBV5-8, the J gene TRBJ2-2; D may be TRBD1 (6 bases). V was cut by 4 bases and J by 6 bases, with 7 bases left in between. Germline CDR1 and CDR2: SGHTS and YDEGEE. The CDR3 spans 12 residues. The chain's CDR3 is CASSGGAGELFF. The CDR3 DNA sequence: TGTGCCAGCAGCGGGGGCGCCGGGGAGCTGTTTTTT.

The chain recombines TRBV5-1 with TRBJ1-2; D gene uncertain. The CDR3 length is 13 residues. Deletions cut 4 bases from V and 5 bases from J, with 12 bases between. Germline CDR1 is SGHRS and CDR2 is YFSETQ. The CDR3 region is CASSGETGYGYTF. The CDR3 bases are TGCGCCAGCAGCGGTGAAACGGGTTATGGCTACACCTTC.

In this sample, this clone turned up a few times. The rearrangement joins TRBV6-6 to TRBJ2-1, with D tentatively TRBD2 (6 bases). V dropped 2 bases and J dropped 9 bases, with 11 bases sitting between them. CDR1 MNHNY and CDR2 SVGAGI come from the germline V gene (reference sequence). The CDR3 consists of 13 residues. The CDR3 spells CASSYGEVVEQFF. Written as DNA, the CDR3 is TGTGCCAGCAGTTACGGGGAGGTGGTTGAGCAGTTCTTC.